Shown below are 20 T cell receptor beta chains from a single sample sequenced in a study of cytomegalovirus exposure and HLA in healthy donors. The PCR had 60 Vbeta and 13 Jbeta primers. Produced via immunoSEQ multiplex PCR; TCRdb's table is partial and in-frame only. The sample lists under 200,000 clones, around 72% occurring once. The material sequenced was PBMCs. The receptors stem from a female donor in good health and CMV-seronegative.

A note on this clone: Other DNA sequences in this specimen translate into the identical CDR3. This sequence joins TRBV2 and TRBJ2-2; weak D call: TRBD1 (5 bases). Trimming shortened V by 8 bases and J by 2 bases, and 15 bases separated the two germline ends. Germline CDR1 is SNHLY and CDR2 is FYNNEI. The CDR3 length is 15 residues. The CDR3 DNA is TGTGCCAGCGTTAGTACAGGCCGTAACACCGGGGAGCTGTTTTTT. It yields the protein CASVSTGRNTGELFF.

In DNA, the CDR3 is TGTGCCAGCAGCACCCGGGGAGGGCAATCTGGGGAGCTGTTTTTT. As protein: CASSTRGGQSGELFF. The chain joins TRBV9 to TRBJ2-2; 7 nucleotides agree with TRBD2. The germline V gene encodes CDR1 SGDLS and CDR2 YYNGEE. Germline trimming cut 4 bases from V and 8 bases from J; bases unmatched to any gene: 11. The CDR3 contains 15 residues.

The gene calls are TRBV19 and TRBJ2-1; a possible D gene is TRBD2 (5 bases). Deletions cut 6 bases from V and 5 bases from J, with 14 bases between. This CDR3 comprises 14 residues. CDR1 and CDR2 from the germline V gene are LNHDA and SQIVND (reference sequence). CDR3 sequence reads: CASSRRTRDNEQFF. CDR3 bases: TGTGCCAGTAGCCGCCGGACTCGGGACAATGAGCAGTTCTTC. Supplemented by reference TRBV19 and TRBJ2-1, the full variable domain reads DGGITQSPKYLFRKEGQNVTLSCEQNLNHDAMYWYRQDPGQGLRLIYYSQIVNDFQKGDIAEGYSVSREKKESFPLTVTSAQKNPTAFYLCASSRRTRDNEQFFGPGTRLTVL.

The chain uses TRBV7-9 and TRBJ1-1; a possible D gene is TRBD1 (6 bases). Germline CDR1 reads SEHNR; CDR2 reads FQNEAQ (reference sequence). The CDR3 length is 12 residues. V lost 1 base, J lost 8 bases, and 8 bases lay in between. The CDR3 protein is CASSLGGLEAFF. In DNA form, the CDR3 reads TGTGCCAGCAGCTTAGGGGGGCTCGAAGCTTTCTTT. Full variable domain (outside the CDR3, taken from reference TRBV7-9 and TRBJ1-1): DTGVSQNPRHKITKRGQNVTFRCDPISEHNRLYWYRQTLGQGPEFLTYFQNEAQLEKSRLLSDRFSAERPKGSFSTLEIQRTEQGDSAMYLCASSLGGLEAFFGQGTRLTVV.

This clone was detected a few times. The gene calls are TRBV2 and TRBJ1-1; no firm D call. The CDR3 has 13 residues. Germline V gene data show CDR1 as SNHLY and CDR2 as FYNNEI. V gave up 6 bases and J gave up 7 bases, with 15 bases separating them. The CDR3 loop is CASSALGRDEAFF. DNA for the CDR3: TGTGCCAGCAGCGCACTTGGACGGGATGAAGCTTTCTTT. Variable domain in full (rest from reference TRBV2 and TRBJ1-1): EPEVTQTPSHQVTQMGQEVILRCVPISNHLYFYWYRQILGQKVEFLVSFYNNEISEKSEIFDDQFSVERPDGSNFTLKIRSTKLEDSAMYFCASSALGRDEAFFGQGTRLTVV.

The chain couples TRBV4-3 to TRBJ1-2; no clear D gene. CDR3 length equals 14 residues. CDR1 and CDR2 (germline): LGHNA, YSLEER. V gave up 0 bases and J gave up 7 bases, with 12 bases separating them. CDR3 sequence: CASSQDRRDGGYTF. The CDR3 DNA is TGCGCCAGCAGCCAAGATCGGCGGGATGGTGGCTACACCTTC.

CDR3: CASSSGETQYF. The CDR3 DNA reads TGTGCCAGCAGTTCAGGGGAGACCCAGTACTTC. The chain is built from TRBV6-5 and TRBJ2-5; a possible D gene is TRBD1 (5 bases). Trimming removed 4 bases at V and 5 bases at J, with 5 bases between. Germline V gives CDR1 MNHEY, CDR2 SVGAGI. This CDR3 is 11 amino acids long.

J is TRBJ2-1 and V is TRBV27; 14 nucleotides agree with TRBD2. Germline trimming cut 5 bases from V and 0 bases from J; bases unmatched to any gene: 9. The CDR3 totals 19 residues. Germline values: CDR1 MNHEY, CDR2 SMNVEV (reference sequence). The CDR3, as DNA: TGTGCCAGCAGTACGGGACTAGCGGGGGCTCGCAGCTCCTACAATGAGCAGTTCTTC. Its protein is CASSTGLAGARSSYNEQFF.

V is TRBV5-1 and J is TRBJ2-5; no reliable D call. The V end was cut by 1 base, the J end by 5 bases, with 3 bases between. The CDR3 is 11 residues long. From germline, CDR1 is SGHRS and CDR2 YFSETQ. CDR3 region: CASSLSETQYF. The DNA of the CDR3 is TGCGCCAGCAGCTTGTCTGAGACCCAGTACTTC.

V gene TRBV29-1 combines with J gene TRBJ2-7, with 7 positions matching TRBD1. CDR3 length: 12 amino acids. Looked up from germline, CDR1 is SQVTM and CDR2 is ANQGSEA. The trim removed 7 bases at V and 0 bases at J, leaving 3 bases unmatched. The CDR3 DNA reads as TGCAGCGCCAGGGGGAGCTCCTACGAGCAGTACTTC. Translation gives CSARGSSYEQYF.

The chain joins TRBV6-6 to TRBJ2-1, with 10 bases fitting TRBD2. This CDR3 has 15 amino acids. The V gene's germline CDR1 is MNHNY and CDR2 SVGAGI (reference sequence). The trim removed 6 bases at V and 4 bases at J, leaving 6 bases unmatched. CDR3 sequence reads: CASSSGTSVYNEQFF. The CDR3 DNA reads as TGTGCCAGCAGCTCCGGGACTAGCGTATACAATGAGCAGTTCTTC.

The chain recombines TRBV18 with TRBJ1-1, with D unresolved. The CDR3 consists of 13 residues. V gave up 6 bases and J gave up 7 bases, with 15 bases separating them. Looked up from germline, CDR1 is KGHSH and CDR2 is LQKENI. The CDR3 DNA follows: TGTGCCAGCTCCCACCAGGCACGAAATGAAGCTTTCTTT. Amino acids: CASSHQARNEAFF.

This clone was observed a single time. J is TRBJ2-1 and V is TRBV28; 10 bases align to TRBD2. CDR1 is MDHEN and CDR2 is SYDVKM in the germline V gene. The V segment lost 5 bases and the J segment 7 bases; nucleotides outside the gene matches: 8. The CDR3 has 15 residues. The CDR3 nucleotides read TGTGCCAGCAGTCCCGGACTAGCGGAGGAGAATGAGCAGTTCTTC. Residues: CASSPGLAEENEQFF.

In its sample, this clone was seen once. The V and J genes are TRBV7-9 and TRBJ2-7, with TRBD2 identical over 13 bases. CDR3 length: 18 residues. Germline trimming cut 1 base from V and 0 bases from J; bases unmatched to any gene: 6. CDR1 SEHNR and CDR2 FQNEAQ come from the germline V gene (reference sequence). CDR3: CASSLGTSGGSNSYEQYF. In DNA, the CDR3 is TGTGCCAGCAGCTTAGGGACTAGCGGGGGTTCCAACTCCTACGAGCAGTACTTC.

J is TRBJ1-6 and V is TRBV2, with TRBD1 as a possible D gene (6 bases). The CDR3 loop spans 15 amino acids. From germline, CDR1 is SNHLY and CDR2 FYNNEI. Trimming pared 5 bases from V and 7 bases from J, leaving 15 bases between. The CDR3 loop reads CASSPFRGGNSPLHF. In DNA form, the CDR3 reads TGTGCCAGCAGTCCCTTCAGGGGTGGGAATTCACCCCTCCACTTT.

The chain joins TRBV27 to TRBJ2-3; tentatively, D is TRBD2 (7 bases). Trimming left V 8 bases short and J 2 bases short, with 20 bases between. Germline lookup yields CDR1 MNHEY and CDR2 SMNVEV (reference sequence). This CDR3 is 16 amino acids long. The DNA of the CDR3 is TGTGCCAGCCGAGTAGGGGCGGGGGCGCCCACAGATACGCAGTATTTT. Protein product: CASRVGAGAPTDTQYF.

This rearrangement joins TRBV6-5 to TRBJ1-6; D ambiguous. The germline V gene has CDR1 MNHEY and CDR2 SVGAGI. This CDR3 spans 13 amino acids. The V gene lost 6 bases and the J gene lost 10 bases, with 13 bases spanning the gap. CDR3 protein: CASRRDDGSPLHF. The CDR3, as DNA: TGTGCCAGCAGGAGAGATGACGGGTCACCCCTCCACTTT.

V and J are TRBV6-1 and TRBJ1-2, with 7 bases identical to TRBD1. CDR3 size: 12 residues. V dropped 6 bases and J dropped 6; count of bases not matched to a gene: 4. Germline V lookup: CDR1 MNHNS, CDR2 SASEGT. The CDR3 sequence: CASRKGGNGYTF. The DNA for the CDR3 is TGTGCCAGCAGGAAAGGGGGCAATGGCTACACCTTC.

The chain carries TRBV10-1 and TRBJ2-5, with a possible D match to TRBD1 (5 bases). The J call could be wrong; TRBJ2-7 is a better fit for the DNA end. Germline V lookup: CDR1 WNHNN, CDR2 SYGVQD (reference sequence). The CDR3 length is 12 residues. The CDR3, as DNA: TGCGCCAGCAGTGACAGGGTCTACGAGCAGTACTTC. Translation gives CASSDRVYEQYF.

V usage is TRBV5-4 and J usage is TRBJ1-5, with D perhaps TRBD1 (5 bases). Germline lookup yields CDR1 SGHNT and CDR2 YYREEE (reference sequence). Trimming removed 3 bases from V and 4 bases from J, with 8 bases in between. The CDR3 covers 13 residues. CDR3 amino acids: CASSSGGNQPQHF. CDR3 bases: TGTGCCAGCAGCTCGGGGGGGAATCAGCCCCAGCATTTT.